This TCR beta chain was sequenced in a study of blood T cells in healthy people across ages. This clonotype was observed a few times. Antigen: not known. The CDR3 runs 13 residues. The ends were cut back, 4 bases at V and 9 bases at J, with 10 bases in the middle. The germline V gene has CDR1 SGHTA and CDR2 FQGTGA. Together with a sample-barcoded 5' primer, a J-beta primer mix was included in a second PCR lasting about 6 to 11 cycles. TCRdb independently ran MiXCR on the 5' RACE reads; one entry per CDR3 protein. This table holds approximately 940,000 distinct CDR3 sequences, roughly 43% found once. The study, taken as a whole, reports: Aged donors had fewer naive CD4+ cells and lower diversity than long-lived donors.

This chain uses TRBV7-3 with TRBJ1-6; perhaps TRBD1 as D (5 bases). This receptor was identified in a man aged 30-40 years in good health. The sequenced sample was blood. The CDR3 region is CASSWDRSSPLHF. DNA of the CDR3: TGTGCCAGCAGCTGGGACCGATCTTCACCCCTCCACTTT. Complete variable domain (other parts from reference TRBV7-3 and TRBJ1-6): GAGVSQTPSNKVTEKGKYVELRCDPISGHTALYWYRQSLGQGPEFLIYFQGTGAADDSGLPNDRFFAVRPEGSVSTLKIQRTERGDSAVYLCASSWDRSSPLHFGNGTRLTVT.